The 13 T cell receptor beta chains presented below share a single source sample, sequenced in a study of shared clonotypes between healthy human individuals. Clones were read by immunoSEQ multiplex PCR, and TCRdb kept only the in-frame ones, dropping some. The sample holds about 2 million clones, approximately 94% seen once. Naive CD8 cells lacked CD45RO, underwent positive selection for CCR7 and left out terminally differentiated effector memory CD45RA+ cells. Sequenced sample: naive CD8+ T cells sorted from blood. These receptor sequences come from a man between 18 and 29 years old in good health.

This clone was picked up one time. The rearrangement links TRBV28 to TRBJ2-7; D perhaps matches TRBD2 (7 bases). Germline CDR1 reads MDHEN; CDR2 reads SYDVKM. Trimming took off 6 bases at V and 0 bases at J, with 12 bases between the two ends. This CDR3 has 14 residues. The CDR3 reads CASRGGLNSYEQYF. As DNA, the CDR3 is TGTGCCAGCAGGGGGGGGCTAAACTCCTACGAGCAGTACTTC.

CDR3 sequence: CATIGGNYGYTF. CDR3 DNA: TGTGCAACAATAGGGGGGAACTATGGCTACACCTTC. V usage is TRBV10-3 and J usage is TRBJ1-2; tentatively, D is TRBD1 (6 bases). This CDR3 spans 12 amino acids. CDR1 is ENHRY, CDR2 SYGVKD, per germline.

The V gene is TRBV14, the J gene TRBJ1-1, with D possibly TRBD1 on 6 matching bases. The germline V gene has CDR1 SGHDN and CDR2 FVKESK. The CDR3 loop spans 15 amino acids. With 4 bases removed from V and 2 bases from J, the gap between germline ends came to 14 bases. CDR3 nucleotide sequence: TGTGCCAGCAGCCCTTTAGGGGGGTCCAACACTGAAGCTTTCTTT. It codes for CASSPLGGSNTEAFF.

The chain uses TRBV27 and TRBJ2-7; D unclear. Germline CDR1 is MNHEY and CDR2 is SMNVEV (reference sequence). The V gene lost 6 bases and the J gene lost 1 base, with 10 bases spanning the gap. The CDR3 covers 13 residues. The CDR3 spells CASSYRFSYEQYF. The CDR3 region has the DNA TGTGCCAGCAGCTATAGATTTTCCTACGAGCAGTACTTC.

The chain carries TRBV27 and TRBJ1-5; 7 bases map to TRBD1. The CDR3 totals 16 residues. Per the germline V gene, CDR1 is MNHEY and CDR2 is SMNVEV (reference sequence). J was trimmed by 3 bases and V by 5 bases; bases with no gene match: 10. The CDR3 coding sequence is TGTGCCAGCAGTCCCCCGAACAGGGGATTCAATCAGCCCCAGCATTTT. Translation gives CASSPPNRGFNQPQHF.

J is TRBJ2-1 and V is TRBV7-9; D uncertain. The CDR3 sequence is 15 residues long. V lost 5 bases to trimming and J lost 1 base, with 12 bases between them. Germline CDR1 SEHNR, CDR2 FQNEAQ (reference sequence). DNA for the CDR3: TGTGCCAGCAGCGACCGCATAGATTCCTACAATGAGCAGTTCTTC. Amino acids: CASSDRIDSYNEQFF.

CDR3 in amino acids: CASSPHRVTYQPQHF. DNA of the CDR3: TGTGCCAGCAGCCCGCACAGGGTGACTTATCAGCCCCAGCATTTT. This sequence joins TRBV4-2 and TRBJ1-5, with D perhaps TRBD1 (6 bases). Germline lookup yields CDR1 LGHNA and CDR2 YNFKEQ. Trimming took off 4 bases at V and 5 bases at J, with 15 bases between the two ends. This CDR3 has 15 amino acids.

This clone has a single count. The rearrangement uses TRBV23-1 and TRBJ2-1, with 13 bases matching TRBD2. TRBV23-1 is given ORF status, its function remaining uncertain. After removal of 7 bases from V and 1 base from J, the junction contained 10 bases not matched to a gene. The CDR3 totals 18 residues. CDR3 amino acids: CASTTRTSGRASYNEQFF. In nucleotides, the CDR3 is TGCGCCAGCACGACAAGGACTAGCGGGAGAGCGTCCTACAATGAGCAGTTCTTC.

The rearrangement joins TRBV4-1 to TRBJ1-1; D uncertain. V was pared by 1 base and J by 7 bases, with 7 bases between. Per the germline V gene, CDR1 is MGHRA and CDR2 is YSYEKL. This CDR3 comprises 12 residues. CDR3 residues: CASSQGHFEAFF. In nucleotides, the CDR3 is TGCGCCAGCAGCCAAGGTCACTTTGAAGCTTTCTTT.

This chain joins TRBV13 and TRBJ2-2, with a tentative D call TRBD1 (5 bases). The V and J ends lost 5 bases and 10 bases respectively, with 11 bases between them. CDR3 length: 12 amino acids. The germline gives CDR1 PRHDT, CDR2 FYEKMQ (reference sequence). The CDR3 DNA is TGTGCCAGCAGCCCGACAGCTGCGGAGCTGTTTTTT. Its protein product is CASSPTAAELFF.

This chain connects TRBV30 to TRBJ2-6; D unresolved. CDR3 length: 15 amino acids. V lost 0 bases, J lost 7 bases, and 13 bases lay in between. The germline V gene has CDR1 GTSNPN and CDR2 SVGIG (reference sequence). The CDR3 here is CAWSVGLARANVLTF. DNA for the CDR3: TGTGCCTGGAGTGTCGGGTTAGCCCGCGCCAACGTCCTGACTTTC.

The chain joins TRBV28 to TRBJ1-2, with D tentatively TRBD1 (6 bases). CDR1 is MDHEN and CDR2 is SYDVKM in the germline V gene. V lost 3 bases, J lost 3 bases, and 14 bases lay in between. The CDR3 is made up of 15 amino acids. This CDR3 is CASSFVETGYYGYTF. The CDR3 nucleotides are TGTGCCAGCAGTTTCGTAGAGACAGGATACTATGGCTACACCTTC.

This clone occurred once. This chain links TRBV19 with TRBJ1-5, with 10 bases lining up with TRBD1. The junction had 11 bases not matched to a gene; V was cut back by 6 bases and J by 6 bases. CDR1 and CDR2 from the germline V gene are LNHDA and SQIVND (reference sequence). The CDR3 spans 16 residues. The CDR3 loop reads CASSSLPTGGVQPQHF. The CDR3 DNA sequence: TGTGCCAGTAGCTCCCTCCCGACAGGGGGCGTTCAGCCCCAGCATTTT.